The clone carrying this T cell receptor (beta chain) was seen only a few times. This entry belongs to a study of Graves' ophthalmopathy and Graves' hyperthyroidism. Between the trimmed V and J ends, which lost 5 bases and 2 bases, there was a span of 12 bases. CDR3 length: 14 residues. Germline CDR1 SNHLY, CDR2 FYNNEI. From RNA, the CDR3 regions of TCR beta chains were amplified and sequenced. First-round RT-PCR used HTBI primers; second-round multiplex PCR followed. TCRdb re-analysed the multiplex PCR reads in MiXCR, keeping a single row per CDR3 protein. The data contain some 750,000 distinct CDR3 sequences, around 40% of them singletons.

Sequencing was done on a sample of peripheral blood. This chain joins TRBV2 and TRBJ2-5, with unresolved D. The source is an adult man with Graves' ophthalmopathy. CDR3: CASSLIDGQETQYF. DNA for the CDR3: TGTGCCAGCAGTTTGATTGACGGACAAGAGACCCAGTACTTC. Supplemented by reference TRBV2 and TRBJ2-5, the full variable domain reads EPEVTQTPSHQVTQMGQEVILRCVPISNHLYFYWYRQILGQKVEFLVSFYNNEISEKSEIFDDQFSVERPDGSNFTLKIRSTKLEDSAMYFCASSLIDGQETQYFGPGTRLLVL.